These 5 T cell receptor beta chains were all obtained from the same sample, sequenced in a study of T cells after yellow fever vaccination. TCRdb called the 5' RACE reads again in MiXCR, with one record for every CDR3 protein. In the table there are more than 300,000 distinct CDR3 sequences, around 6.8% of which are singletons. The material was PBMCs, obtained approximately 40 days after the first yellow fever vaccination. Every receptor here comes from a man between 18 and 29 years old who received the YFV17D yellow fever vaccine.

This clonotype was detected ten times or more. The chain is built from TRBV19 and TRBJ2-1, with TRBD2 identical over 12 bases. J was trimmed by 1 base and V by 6 bases; bases with no gene match: 7. Germline values: CDR1 LNHDA, CDR2 SQIVND (reference sequence). The CDR3 has 17 amino acids. For the CDR3, the DNA is TGTGCCAGTAGCAAGACTAGCGGGGGTGATTCCTACAATGAGCAGTTCTTC. The encoded protein is CASSKTSGGDSYNEQFF.

This clonotype has more than one count but fewer than ten. This chain uses TRBV28 with TRBJ1-2, with 8 bases fitting TRBD1. The CDR3 spans 14 residues. Per germline, CDR1 MDHEN and CDR2 SYDVKM. After removal of 3 bases from V and 8 bases from J, the junction contained 8 bases not matched to a gene. The CDR3 is CASSFSRGRQGYTF. CDR3 sequence (DNA): TGTGCCAGCAGTTTCTCCAGGGGGCGCCAAGGCTACACCTTC.

This clonotype appeared a few times. This chain links TRBV7-9 with TRBJ1-1; unclear D gene. The germline CDR1 and CDR2 sequences are SEHNR and FQNEAQ (reference sequence). The V and J ends lost 4 bases and 1 base respectively, with 13 bases between them. The CDR3 totals 15 residues. This chain's CDR3 is CASSSYRAPNTEAFF. The CDR3 region has the DNA TGTGCCAGCAGCTCCTACAGAGCGCCGAACACTGAAGCTTTCTTT.

This clonotype appeared many times. The CDR3 region has the DNA TGCGCCAGCACTCCCCGGGCACAGGAAAACACCGGGGAGCTGTTTTTT. Amino acids: CASTPRAQENTGELFF. The genes are TRBV5-1 and TRBJ2-2; possible D gene TRBD1, 5 bases. Germline CDR1 is SGHRS and CDR2 is YFSETQ. The CDR3 has 16 amino acids. The V end was cut by 6 bases, the J end by 2 bases, with 17 bases between.

This chain links TRBV5-1 with TRBJ2-7, with 9 bases aligning to TRBD2. With 2 bases clipped from V and 2 bases from J, the junction kept 8 bases outside the gene matches. The CDR3 has 16 residues. Germline V lookup: CDR1 SGHRS, CDR2 YFSETQ. This CDR3 is CASSFFQLAGPYEQYF. The CDR3 DNA reads TGCGCCAGCAGCTTTTTTCAGCTAGCGGGACCCTACGAGCAGTACTTC.